A single sample is the source of the 7 T cell receptor beta chains below, sequenced in a study of T-cell memory formation after mild COVID-19 (dated by TCRdb to the early 2020s). The library was produced with 5' RACE. The listed sequencing device is Illumina NovaSeq 6000. Using fastp trimming at Q25 and MiXCR clonotype assembly, TCRdb reanalyzed the public sequencing data and kept in-frame beta chains. Each entry is one CDR3 protein sequence, shown with its most common DNA and genes. The sample records tens of thousands of distinct CDR3 sequences, about 15% of which are singletons. The top ten hold around two fifths of the sample. The specimen sequenced was PBMCs or a T cell subset sorted from them (not recorded which). Receptors originate from a man aged 18-30 years who had mild COVID-19 (a few samples of this study predate the infection). The sample titles of this study are shuffled in the database, so cell type and time point are left out; the donor was told from shared clones.

The chain recombines TRBV27 with TRBJ1-2; 9 nucleotides align to TRBD1. CDR1 is MNHEY, CDR2 SMNVEV, per germline (reference sequence). Trimming removed 3 bases from V and 6 bases from J; junction bases left unmatched: 5. CDR3 length: 14 amino acids. DNA of the CDR3: TGTGCCAGCAGTTTCTCCACAGGGGGCGATGGCTACACCTTC. Its translation: CASSFSTGGDGYTF.

The chain has TRBV6-2 or TRBV6-3 and TRBJ2-1, with a tentative D call TRBD2 (6 bases). Trimming cost V 7 bases and J 0 bases, with 13 bases left between them. This CDR3 contains 15 residues. Germline CDR1 and CDR2: MNHEY and SVGEGT. The CDR3 DNA reads as TGTGCCAGCACCGAGGACGGGAGCTCCTACAATGAGCAGTTCTTC. Residues: CASTEDGSSYNEQFF.

This clonotype was observed many times. The chain carries TRBV6-6 and TRBJ2-5, with D tentatively TRBD2 (6 bases). Trimming shortened V by 0 bases and J by 0 bases, and 11 bases separated the two germline ends. The CDR3 spans 16 residues. Germline CDR1 and CDR2: MNHNY and SVGAGI (reference sequence). The CDR3 here is CASSYSRAGYQETQYF. The CDR3 DNA reads as TGTGCCAGCAGTTACTCCAGGGCGGGGTACCAAGAGACCCAGTACTTC.

The V call is TRBV7-8, the J call TRBJ2-1, with TRBD1 identical over 10 bases. The V gene's germline CDR1 is SGHVS and CDR2 FQNEAQ. This CDR3 is 16 amino acids long. With V trimmed by 5 bases and J by 7 bases, 11 bases remained unmatched. The chain's CDR3 is CASSSFPGQGLNEQFF. The CDR3 nucleotides read TGTGCCAGCAGCAGTTTTCCGGGACAGGGGCTTAATGAGCAGTTCTTC.

V is TRBV7-9 and J is TRBJ1-5; 11 nucleotides match TRBD1. The CDR3 loop spans 17 amino acids. The germline gives CDR1 SEHNR, CDR2 FQNEAQ (reference sequence). V shed 1 base and J 4 bases; nucleotides not matched to a gene: 6. CDR3: CASSLVGTGGRNQPQHF. In nucleotides, the CDR3 is TGTGCCAGCAGCTTAGTAGGGACAGGGGGACGAAATCAGCCCCAGCATTTT.

This clonotype was seen many times. The chain has TRBV29-1 and TRBJ1-1; 7 positions match TRBD1. Germline values: CDR1 SQVTM, CDR2 ANQGSEA. There are 13 residues in the CDR3. V lost 3 bases and J lost 6; bases outside the gene matches: 7. The CDR3 DNA sequence: TGCAGCGTTGAGACAGGGAATTCAGCTGAAGCTTTCTTT. This encodes CSVETGNSAEAFF.

The sample holds a few counts of this clonotype. J is TRBJ1-1 and V is TRBV7-6; D is unresolved. Germline lookup yields CDR1 SGHVS and CDR2 FNYEAQ. This CDR3 contains 14 residues. V was trimmed by 1 base and J by 4 bases, leaving 10 bases between them. The CDR3 reads CASSLESWSTEAFF. The CDR3 coding sequence is TGTGCCAGCAGCTTAGAAAGCTGGAGCACTGAAGCTTTCTTT. The complete variable domain, with remaining parts taken from reference TRBV7-6 and TRBJ1-1, reads GAGVSQSPRYKVTKRGQDVALRCDPISGHVSLYWYRQALGQGPEFLTYFNYEAQQDKSGLPNDRFSAERPEGSISTLTIQRTEQRDSAMYRCASSLESWSTEAFFGQGTRLTVV.